Listed below are T cell receptor beta chains from one sample, sequenced in a study of blood T cells in healthy people across ages. TCRdb re-derived calls from the 5' RACE reads in MiXCR, one entry per CDR3 protein. The table has roughly 1.5 million distinct CDR3 sequences, 40% to 45% seen once. What was sequenced was blood. The receptors here all came from a woman between 18 and 29 years old in good health. Both conserved end residues are part of each CDR3. Fields, in order: D gene, clone size, V gene, J gene, CDR3 protein, CDR3 DNA. A D gene is named only where the DNA matches it firmly. Where a row states a size, it is once, few, many or the class of an expanded clone; other rows omit it.

D: -; size: many; V: TRBV5-1; J: TRBJ2-7; CDR3: CASSLGGFYEQYF; DNA: TGTGCCAGCAGTCTGGGGGGTTTCTACGAGCAGTACTTC
D: -; size: -; V: TRBV11-2; J: TRBJ2-7; CDR3: CASSLKGPGAQYF; DNA: TGTGCCAGCAGCCTTAAAGGACCCGGGGCCCAGTACTTC
D: -; size: -; V: TRBV29-1; J: TRBJ1-2; CDR3: CSVEQGRGGYTF; DNA: TGCAGCGTTGAACAGGGGAGGGGTGGCTACACCTTC
D: -; size: -; V: TRBV18; J: TRBJ2-5; CDR3: CASSRSSSGQETQYF; DNA: TGTGCCAGCTCACGGTCTAGCAGCGGACAAGAGACCCAGTACTTC
D: -; size: few; V: TRBV6-2/TRBV6-3; J: TRBJ2-1; CDR3: CASRRPGPNYNEQFF; DNA: TGTGCCAGCAGAAGGCCGGGACCTAATTACAATGAGCAGTTCTTC
D: TRBD1; size: -; V: TRBV5-1; J: TRBJ2-1; CDR3: CASSDGQGMGNEQFF; DNA: TGCGCCAGCAGCGACGGACAGGGGATGGGCAATGAGCAGTTCTTC
D: -; size: -; V: TRBV18; J: TRBJ1-1; CDR3: CASSPRVPNSEAFF; DNA: TGTGCCAGCTCCCCCCGGGTCCCAAATTCTGAAGCTTTCTTT
D: TRBD2; size: few; V: TRBV20-1; J: TRBJ2-3; CDR3: CSAEATSEPITDTQYF; DNA: TGCAGTGCTGAGGCGACTAGCGAACCCATCACAGATACGCAGTATTTT
D: TRBD2; size: few; V: TRBV12-3/TRBV12-4; J: TRBJ2-5; CDR3: CASSLRRGKETQYF; DNA: TGTGCCAGCAGTTTACGGCGGGGGAAGGAGACCCAGTACTTC
D: TRBD2; size: few; V: TRBV20-1; J: TRBJ2-7; CDR3: CSALTVGGSSSYNEQYF; DNA: TGCAGTGCTTTAACAGTCGGGGGGTCCAGCTCCTACAATGAGCAGTACTTC
D: -; size: few; V: TRBV20-1; J: TRBJ1-2; CDR3: CSASEGCGYTF; DNA: TGCAGTGCTAGTGAGGGATGTGGCTACACCTTC
D: -; size: -; V: TRBV7-9; J: TRBJ1-6; CDR3: CASSFLTDTSPLHF; DNA: TGTGCCAGCAGCTTTCTGACGGATACTTCACCCCTCCACTTT
D: -; size: few; V: TRBV10-3; J: TRBJ1-1; CDR3: CAIKGPSQNTEAFF; DNA: TGTGCCATCAAAGGGCCTTCCCAGAACACTGAAGCTTTCTTT
D: -; size: few; V: TRBV29-1; J: TRBJ1-2; CDR3: CSVEAAKDYYGYTF; DNA: TGCAGCGTTGAGGCAGCCAAGGATTACTATGGCTACACCTTC
D: -; size: few; V: TRBV28; J: TRBJ2-7; CDR3: CASSLAGVVNEQYF; DNA: TGTGCCAGCAGTTTAGCAGGGGTTGTGAACGAGCAGTACTTC
D: TRBD2; size: -; V: TRBV6-5; J: TRBJ2-1; CDR3: CASKRLAGDHEQFF; DNA: TGTGCCAGTAAAAGACTAGCGGGAGACCATGAGCAGTTCTTC
D: TRBD2; size: -; V: TRBV7-2; J: TRBJ2-5; CDR3: CASSFQGGETQYF; DNA: TGTGCCAGCAGTTTCCAGGGAGGGGAGACCCAGTACTTC
D: TRBD2; size: -; V: TRBV5-1; J: TRBJ2-1; CDR3: CASRLAVSSYNEQFF; DNA: TGCGCCAGCAGACTAGCGGTAAGCTCCTACAATGAGCAGTTCTTC
D: -; size: -; V: TRBV28; J: TRBJ1-4; CDR3: CASSSPSRATNEKLFF; DNA: TGTGCCAGCAGTTCGCCTTCGAGGGCAACTAATGAAAAACTGTTTTTT
D: TRBD1; size: few; V: TRBV4-2; J: TRBJ2-7; CDR3: CASSQSDRGGNEQYF; DNA: TGTGCCAGCAGCCAATCCGACAGGGGAGGAAACGAGCAGTACTTC
D: TRBD1; size: -; V: TRBV20-1; J: TRBJ1-5; CDR3: CSAGPGQGGNQPQHF; DNA: TGCAGTGCTGGACCGGGACAGGGGGGTAATCAGCCCCAGCATTTT
D: TRBD2; size: -; V: TRBV7-9; J: TRBJ2-7; CDR3: CASSLPQRPTSENTNEQYF; DNA: TGTGCCAGCAGCTTACCACAGAGGCCTACTAGCGAAAATACCAATGAGCAGTACTTC
D: -; size: few; V: TRBV7-2; J: TRBJ2-3; CDR3: CASSLIPATRDTQYF; DNA: TGTGCCAGCAGCTTAATCCCCGCGACTAGGGACACGCAGTATTTT
D: -; size: few; V: TRBV28; J: TRBJ1-1; CDR3: CASSLGQQVEAFF; DNA: TGTGCCAGCAGTTTAGGGCAACAGGTTGAAGCTTTCTTT
D: TRBD2; size: -; V: TRBV18; J: TRBJ2-7; CDR3: CASSSLGSGGAYEQYF; DNA: TGTGCCAGCTCAAGCCTCGGTAGCGGGGGAGCCTACGAGCAGTACTTC
D: -; size: -; V: TRBV7-8; J: TRBJ2-7; CDR3: CDSSLANNPYQYF; DNA: TGTGACAGCAGCTTAGCGAATAATCCCTATCAGTACTTC
D: -; size: -; V: TRBV19; J: TRBJ1-2; CDR3: CASRDDRIPNYGYTF; DNA: TGTGCCAGTAGGGACGACAGAATACCTAACTATGGCTACACCTTC
D: -; size: -; V: TRBV9; J: TRBJ2-7; CDR3: CASSVDFNYNEQYF; DNA: TGTGCCAGCAGCGTAGATTTCAACTACAATGAGCAGTACTTC
D: -; size: -; V: TRBV7-2; J: TRBJ1-2; CDR3: CASSLAPGENYGYTF; DNA: TGTGCCAGCAGCTTAGCTCCAGGAGAGAACTATGGCTACACCTTC
D: TRBD1; size: few; V: TRBV5-5; J: TRBJ1-1; CDR3: CASRFGQEIEAFF; DNA: TGTGCCAGCAGATTCGGACAGGAAATTGAAGCTTTCTTT
D: -; size: -; V: TRBV20-1; J: TRBJ1-2; CDR3: CSARDGFGQDNYGYTF; DNA: TGCAGTGCTAGAGATGGCTTTGGGCAGGACAACTATGGCTACACCTTC
D: -; size: few; V: TRBV27; J: TRBJ2-7; CDR3: CASREKKGLSLYEQYF; DNA: TGTGCCAGCAGAGAGAAGAAGGGGCTATCCCTCTACGAGCAGTACTTC
D: -; size: few; V: TRBV5-1; J: TRBJ2-1; CDR3: CASSSMVASRNEQFF; DNA: TGCGCCAGCAGCTCCATGGTAGCTTCGCGAAATGAGCAGTTCTTC
D: -; size: -; V: TRBV18; J: TRBJ2-6; CDR3: CASLLGSGANVLTF; DNA: TGTGCCAGCTTACTAGGCTCTGGGGCCAACGTCCTGACTTTC
D: -; size: -; V: TRBV7-8; J: TRBJ2-7; CDR3: CASSMGRGREQYF; DNA: TGTGCCAGCAGCATGGGGCGGGGACGAGAGCAGTACTTC
D: -; size: -; V: TRBV20-1; J: TRBJ2-3; CDR3: CSAEGGGVGTDTQYF; DNA: TGCAGTGCCGAAGGTGGCGGGGTCGGGACAGATACGCAGTATTTT
D: -; size: -; V: TRBV11-1; J: TRBJ2-5; CDR3: CASSLPGRAGSRGETQYF; DNA: TGTGCCAGCAGCTTACCCGGACGAGCGGGATCGAGGGGGGAGACCCAGTACTTC
D: TRBD1; size: -; V: TRBV6-2/TRBV6-3; J: TRBJ2-1; CDR3: CASSSRQGAYNEQFF; DNA: TGTGCCAGCAGTTCTCGACAGGGGGCCTACAATGAGCAGTTCTTC
D: TRBD1; size: -; V: TRBV11-1; J: TRBJ1-2; CDR3: CASAQGNYGYTF; DNA: TGTGCCAGCGCACAGGGGAACTATGGCTACACCTTC
D: -; size: few; V: TRBV4-1; J: TRBJ2-3; CDR3: CASSQVSLDTQYF; DNA: TGCGCCAGCAGCCAGGTGTCCCTAGATACGCAGTATTTT
D: -; size: -; V: TRBV7-2; J: TRBJ2-2; CDR3: CASSLDSLAGELFF; DNA: TGTGCCAGCAGCTTGGACAGCCTCGCCGGGGAGCTGTTTTTT
D: -; size: -; V: TRBV20-1; J: TRBJ1-2; CDR3: CSARDTPGYGYTF; DNA: TGCAGTGCTAGAGATACTCCGGGCTATGGCTACACCTTC